The rows below give T cell receptor beta chains drawn from one sample of a study of circulating CD8 cells and anti-PD-1 response in melanoma. TCRdb analysed the reads with MiXCR anew, one entry per CDR3 protein. Found here are roughly 150 distinct CDR3 sequences, around 13% of them singletons; the top ten hold roughly 40%. The specimen was CD8+ T cells from PBMCs, collected at baseline or after one month of anti-PD-1 therapy (not recorded which). The receptors shown here come from a human donor with melanoma. Both conserved end residues are part of each CDR3. Each record gives: V gene, J gene, CDR3 protein.

>TRBV20-1|TRBJ2-2
CSAPGTGGLSGELFF
>TRBV27|TRBJ2-1
CASSLPPGNEQFF
>TRBV7-9|TRBJ1-4
CASSLIKGGDEKLFF
>TRBV28|TRBJ2-1
CASREDTTNEQFF
>TRBV25-1|TRBJ1-1
CASSERGGRTEAFF
>TRBV14|TRBJ2-1
CASSQESAGDNEQFF
>TRBV9|TRBJ2-7
CASSPSPQGSYEQYF
>TRBV7-2|TRBJ2-7
CASSSFNGQEF
>TRBV6-5|TRBJ2-7
CASSYGRKPYEQYF
>TRBV2|TRBJ2-7
CASSVGAGGHEQYF
>TRBV7-2|TRBJ2-1
CASAVSYNERFF
>TRBV7-9|TRBJ2-1
CASSATDGGAEQFF
>TRBV27|TRBJ2-1
CASSLRDRPYNEQFF
>TRBV2|TRBJ2-7
CASSERAGTPEQYF
>TRBV19|TRBJ2-7
CASSISRGAPTYEQYF
>TRBV7-3|TRBJ1-1
CASSLTGRVAEAFF
>TRBV28|TRBJ2-3
CATRAEDARIDTQYF
>TRBV14|TRBJ2-7
CASSLASGGYEQYF
>TRBV2|TRBJ2-5
CASSSRVPMETQYF
>TRBV29-1|TRBJ1-2
CSGRDSYGYTF
>TRBV6-6|TRBJ2-7
CASSYSETRMNEQYF
>TRBV2|TRBJ2-7
CASSVGTGGHEQYF
>TRBV28|TRBJ1-1
CASTLRGYYPEAFF
>TRBV19|TRBJ1-2
CASSPSDRAFGGYTF
>TRBV7-8|TRBJ2-1
CASSLQRGGRNEQFF
>TRBV28|TRBJ2-2
CASSFRGTGELFF
>TRBV20-1|TRBJ2-4
CSAGELAKNIQYF
>TRBV20-1|TRBJ2-4
CSAGGLAKNIQYF
>TRBV15|TRBJ2-5
CATSTGQGEETQYF
>TRBV7-2|TRBJ2-1
CARSREFLGNEQFF
>TRBV27|TRBJ2-7
CASRVTSGSTCEQYF
>TRBV7-2|TRBJ1-3
CASSLGPVSGNTIYF
>TRBV5-1|TRBJ1-1
CASSSTNTGGTEAFF
>TRBV28|TRBJ2-1
CASSPSGRDTNEQFF
>TRBV19|TRBJ2-3
CASSLKRDWENF
>TRBV9|TRBJ2-3
CASSATGGGTDTQYF
>TRBV24-1|TRBJ1-5
CATSDSGTGLFGNQPQHF
>TRBV29-1|TRBJ2-3
CSVGRERSDTQYF
>TRBV2|TRBJ2-7
CASRATYEQYF
>TRBV9|TRBJ1-5
CASSKTGGSNQPQHF
>TRBV4-3|TRBJ2-6
CASSQDGEVSGANVLTF
>TRBV5-5|TRBJ2-1
CASSLPGQGFLSSYNEQFF
>TRBV2|TRBJ1-1
CASSHLFSLEAFF
>TRBV28|TRBJ1-1
CASSPGDQNTEAFF
>TRBV11-3|TRBJ2-7
CASSFAGGEQYF
>TRBV4-1|TRBJ1-4
CASSQVSGATNEKLFF
>TRBV5-8|TRBJ2-1
CASLETSGYNEQFF
>TRBV5-4|TRBJ2-2
CASSFSDPGELFF